Shown below are 24 T cell receptor beta chains from a single sample sequenced in a study of CD8+ T cells in alopecia areata. RNA was isolated and reverse transcribed to cDNA, the sequencing template. Sequencing used immunoSEQ multiplex PCR; TCRdb keeps in-frame clones, though not all of them. The sample records under 65,000 clones, about 44% being singletons. The material sequenced was NKG2D-low CD8+ T cells sorted from blood. Every receptor here comes from a human donor with alopecia areata.

This clone has more than one count but fewer than ten. The chain links TRBV29-1 to TRBJ2-7; D is unclear. The CDR3 extends over 14 amino acids. The V end lost 7 bases, the J end lost 0 bases, and 16 bases lay between the germline ends. Germline V gene data show CDR1 as SQVTM and CDR2 as ANQGSEA. The CDR3 DNA reads TGCAGCGCCACAGACGGCGTCCGCTCCTACGAGCAGTACTTC. Protein sequence: CSATDGVRSYEQYF.

In its sample, this clone was seen a few times. The rearrangement uses TRBV29-1 and TRBJ2-5, with 8 positions matching TRBD2. V trimming: 2 bases; J trimming: 1 base; junction bases outside the gene matches: 3. CDR3 size: 14 residues. CDR1 and CDR2 (germline): SQVTM, ANQGSEA. DNA for the CDR3: TGCAGCGTTGAATTAGCGGGGCTCCAAGAGACCCAGTACTTC. This gives the protein CSVELAGLQETQYF.

V gene TRBV29-1 combines with J gene TRBJ1-2; unclear D gene. The CDR3 has 15 residues. Germline CDR1 SQVTM, CDR2 ANQGSEA. The V and J ends lost 2 bases and 6 bases respectively, with 19 bases between them. The CDR3 spells CSVEYRGSRSDGYTF. The CDR3 nucleotides are TGCAGCGTTGAATATCGGGGTTCAAGATCAGATGGCTACACCTTC.

The rearrangement joins TRBV30 to TRBJ2-5; TRBD1 matches 7 bases. The CDR3 length is 13 residues. V lost 3 bases and J lost 2; bases outside the gene matches: 3. Looked up from germline, CDR1 is GTSNPN and CDR2 is SVGIG (reference sequence). The CDR3 region is CAWSAGGQETQYF. The CDR3 bases are TGTGCCTGGAGCGCAGGGGGACAAGAGACCCAGTACTTC. The variable domain in full, with the rest retrieved from reference TRBV30 and TRBJ2-5, is SQTIHQWPATLVQPVGSPLSLECTVEGTSNPNLYWYRQAAGRGLQLLFYSVGIGQISSEVPQNLSASRPQDRQFILSSKKLLLSDSGFYLCAWSAGGQETQYFGPGTRLLVL.

The rearrangement uses TRBV7-9 and TRBJ2-1; D is undetermined. The CDR3 consists of 13 residues. The ends were cut back, 2 bases at V and 2 bases at J, with 4 bases in the middle. Germline assignment: CDR1 SEHNR and CDR2 FQNEAQ (reference sequence). The CDR3 bases are TGTGCCAGCAGCTTACCAACCTACAATGAGCAGTTCTTC. It translates to CASSLPTYNEQFF.

The CDR3 bases are TGTGCCAGCAGCGGCGACTCGGCAGGGAGCTCCTACGAGCAGTACTTC. It codes for CASSGDSAGSSYEQYF. The chain employs TRBV9 and TRBJ2-7; D is tentatively TRBD1 or TRBD2 (5 bases each). The CDR3 length is 16 residues. V was trimmed by 3 bases and J by 0 bases, leaving 16 bases between them. CDR1 is SGDLS and CDR2 is YYNGEE in the germline V gene.

The table lists this clone with a few counts. This chain uses TRBV29-1 with TRBJ2-7; 8 positions agree with TRBD2. The CDR3 is made up of 14 amino acids. Germline assignment: CDR1 SQVTM and CDR2 ANQGSEA. The trim removed 6 bases at V and 3 bases at J, leaving 10 bases unmatched. CDR3 sequence reads: CSVLVTGGGYEQYF. CDR3 nucleotide sequence: TGCAGCGTCCTAGTTACGGGAGGGGGCTACGAGCAGTACTTC.

The chain is built from TRBV7-9 and TRBJ2-7; a weak D match, TRBD2 (5 bases). Per the germline V gene, CDR1 is SEHNR and CDR2 is FQNEAQ (reference sequence). Trimming left V 3 bases short and J 3 bases short, with 9 bases between. This CDR3 contains 13 residues. CDR3 protein: CASSLGAIYEQYF. DNA of the CDR3: TGTGCCAGCAGCTTGGGAGCCATCTACGAGCAGTACTTC. The full variable domain, its missing parts supplied by reference TRBV7-9 and TRBJ2-7, is DTGVSQNPRHKITKRGQNVTFRCDPISEHNRLYWYRQTLGQGPEFLTYFQNEAQLEKSRLLSDRFSAERPKGSFSTLEIQRTEQGDSAMYLCASSLGAIYEQYFGPGTRLTVT.

V usage is TRBV29-1 and J usage is TRBJ1-1; unclear D gene. The CDR3 has 11 amino acids. Per germline, CDR1 SQVTM and CDR2 ANQGSEA. The germline V and J ends were trimmed by 2 bases and 2 bases, with 3 bases remaining between them. The CDR3 loop is CSVEFNTEAFF. DNA of the CDR3: TGCAGCGTTGAATTTAACACTGAAGCTTTCTTT.

This clone was seen only a few times. The chain carries TRBV7-9 and TRBJ1-2, with 8 bases aligning to TRBD1. The germline gives CDR1 SEHNR, CDR2 FQNEAQ (reference sequence). With 4 bases clipped from V and 6 bases from J, the junction kept 10 bases outside the gene matches. The CDR3 contains 15 residues. CDR3 in DNA: TGTGCCAGCAGCTCCCCGACAGGGGAGGGTAATGGCTACACCTTC. Its translation: CASSSPTGEGNGYTF.

This clone has more than one count but fewer than ten. J is TRBJ1-1 and V is TRBV14, with 8 bases aligning to TRBD1. The CDR3 extends over 15 amino acids. V shed 1 base and J 5 bases; nucleotides not matched to a gene: 6. Germline V gives CDR1 SGHDN, CDR2 FVKESK. This CDR3 reads CASSQGRGLRTEAFF. The CDR3 bases are TGTGCCAGCAGCCAAGGCAGGGGGCTGAGAACTGAAGCTTTCTTT.

J is TRBJ2-7 and V is TRBV28, with 7 bases identical to TRBD1. With V trimmed by 5 bases and J by 0 bases, 13 bases remained unmatched. Germline loops: CDR1 MDHEN, CDR2 SYDVKM. The CDR3 contains 17 residues. The DNA for the CDR3 is TGTGCCAGCAGTCCGACGACTGACAGGGACCGCTCCTACGAGCAGTACTTC. This codes for CASSPTTDRDRSYEQYF.

V gene TRBV13 combines with J gene TRBJ2-2; D may be TRBD1 (6 bases). The germline V gene has CDR1 PRHDT and CDR2 FYEKMQ (reference sequence). V gave up 5 bases and J gave up 0 bases, with 13 bases separating them. The CDR3 is 16 amino acids. The CDR3 DNA reads TGTGCCAGCAGCCCCCGGACAGCAACGAACACCGGGGAGCTGTTTTTT. As protein: CASSPRTATNTGELFF.

The chain employs TRBV7-8 and TRBJ2-7, with D tentatively TRBD1 (6 bases). In germline, CDR1 is SGHVS, CDR2 FQNEAQ. V lost 2 bases, J lost 4 bases, and 18 bases lay in between. This CDR3 has 16 amino acids. CDR3 sequence reads: CASSLILPGHDYEQYF. In DNA, the CDR3 is TGTGCCAGCAGCTTAATTCTCCCGGGACACGATTACGAGCAGTACTTC. Full variable domain (rest looked up from reference TRBV7-8 and TRBJ2-7): GAGVSQSPRYKVAKRGQDVALRCDPISGHVSLFWYQQALGQGPEFLTYFQNEAQLDKSGLPSDRFFAERPEGSVSTLKIQRTQQEDSAVYLCASSLILPGHDYEQYFGPGTRLTVT.

The chain joins TRBV30 to TRBJ2-7; D is uncertain. V was shortened by 6 bases and J by 0 bases, with 15 bases between the two germline ends. CDR3 length equals 14 residues. Germline V gene lookup returns CDR1 GTSNPN and CDR2 SVGIG (reference sequence). The CDR3 here is CACSLPVSSYEQYF. CDR3 DNA: TGTGCCTGTTCCCTCCCCGTATCCTCCTACGAGCAGTACTTC. The full variable domain, its missing parts supplied by reference TRBV30 and TRBJ2-7, is SQTIHQWPATLVQPVGSPLSLECTVEGTSNPNLYWYRQAAGRGLQLLFYSVGIGQISSEVPQNLSASRPQDRQFILSSKKLLLSDSGFYLCACSLPVSSYEQYFGPGTRLTVT.

This clone was seen a few times. V usage is TRBV28 and J usage is TRBJ2-7, with 11 nucleotides matching TRBD2. The CDR3 length is 16 residues. The V gene's germline CDR1 is MDHEN and CDR2 SYDVKM. V trimming: 4 bases; J trimming: 2 bases; junction bases outside the gene matches: 7. The CDR3 DNA sequence: TGTGCCAGCAGTTCTCGACTAGCGGGACGAACCTACGAGCAGTACTTC. It translates to CASSSRLAGRTYEQYF. Full variable domain (rest looked up from reference TRBV28 and TRBJ2-7): DVKVTQSSRYLVKRTGEKVFLECVQDMDHENMFWYRQDPGLGLRLIYFSYDVKMKEKGDIPEGYSVSREKKERFSLILESASTNQTSMYLCASSSRLAGRTYEQYFGPGTRLTVT.

The V call is TRBV19, the J call TRBJ1-5; the D gene is possibly TRBD1 (6 bases). V lost 7 bases to trimming and J lost 1 base, with 8 bases between them. This CDR3 is built from 13 residues. Germline CDR1 and CDR2: LNHDA and SQIVND (reference sequence). The DNA of the CDR3 is TGTGCCAGTACGCAGGGGAGCAATCAGCCCCAGCATTTT. This encodes CASTQGSNQPQHF.

This clone came up many times. The V gene is TRBV4-2, the J gene TRBJ2-7; D unresolved. Trimming stripped 9 bases from V and 7 bases from J, with 10 bases between. The CDR3 loop spans 10 amino acids. CDR1 and CDR2 (germline): LGHNA, YNFKEQ. The chain's CDR3 is CASPSAEQYF. DNA of the CDR3: TGTGCCAGTCCTTCAGCTGAGCAGTACTTC.

This clone was seen more than once but under ten times. The genes are TRBV7-8 and TRBJ2-7; D gene uncertain. Deletions cut 1 base from V and 7 bases from J, with 8 bases between. In germline, CDR1 is SGHVS, CDR2 FQNEAQ. The CDR3 loop spans 12 amino acids. This CDR3 is CASSLEGWEQYF. The CDR3 coding sequence is TGTGCCAGCAGCTTAGAGGGATGGGAGCAGTACTTC.

This clone appeared a few times. The sample has other DNA sequences that encode this CDR3 too. The CDR3 DNA reads TGTGCCAGCAGCGTTAGCGGTGAGCAGTTCTTC. This encodes CASSVSGEQFF. The chain employs TRBV9 and TRBJ2-1; the D gene is possibly TRBD2 (6 bases). Germline assignment: CDR1 SGDLS and CDR2 YYNGEE. The CDR3 runs 11 residues. The ends were cut back, 2 bases at V and 9 bases at J, with 6 bases in the middle. Using reference TRBV9 and TRBJ2-1 for the parts outside the CDR3, the full variable domain is DSGVTQTPKHLITATGQRVTLRCSPRSGDLSVYWYQQSLDQGLQFLIQYYNGEERAKGNILERFSAQQFPDLHSELNLSSLELGDSALYFCASSVSGEQFFGPGTRLTVL.

This clone was observed a handful of times. The gene calls are TRBV5-5 and TRBJ2-3; TRBD2 agrees at 9 bases. The CDR3 has 14 residues. Germline CDR1 is SGHKS and CDR2 is YYEKEE (reference sequence). V gave up 4 bases and J gave up 3 bases; unmatched junction bases: 3. The CDR3 region is CASSQSGGTDTQYF. CDR3 coding DNA: TGTGCCAGCAGCCAAAGCGGGGGGACAGATACGCAGTATTTT.

The rearrangement uses TRBV30 and TRBJ2-7, with 7 bases matching TRBD1. The CDR3 is 18 residues long. V was pared by 4 bases and J by 0 bases, with 18 bases of the junction left unmatched. Looked up from germline, CDR1 is GTSNPN and CDR2 is SVGIG (reference sequence). CDR3 nucleotides: TGTGCCTGGATGGACGTCAGGGGGTCATCGAGAAGCTCCTACGAGCAGTACTTC. Protein: CAWMDVRGSSRSSYEQYF.

The V gene is TRBV29-1, the J gene TRBJ2-5; D is ambiguous. This CDR3 contains 13 residues. Germline CDR1 reads SQVTM; CDR2 reads ANQGSEA. Deletions cut 7 bases from V and 1 base from J, with 13 bases between. The chain's CDR3 is CSARTEGQETQYF. CDR3 coding DNA: TGCAGCGCCAGAACAGAAGGCCAAGAGACCCAGTACTTC. Combining the CDR3 with reference TRBV29-1 and TRBJ2-5 gives the whole variable domain SAVISQKPSRDICQRGTSLTIQCQVDSQVTMMFWYRQQPGQSLTLIATANQGSEATYESGFVIDKFPISRPNLTFSTLTVSNMSPEDSSIYLCSARTEGQETQYFGPGTRLLVL.

This chain connects TRBV5-1 to TRBJ2-7, with 8 bases lining up with TRBD2. This CDR3 has 15 residues. V was pared by 4 bases and J by 0 bases, with 6 bases of the junction left unmatched. The germline CDR1 and CDR2 sequences are SGHRS and YFSETQ. CDR3 in amino acids: CASSLYGRASYEQYF. In nucleotides, the CDR3 is TGCGCCAGCAGCCTGTACGGGAGGGCCTCCTACGAGCAGTACTTC.